This TCR beta chain came from a study of blood T cell repertoires in COVID-19. Study-wide background: Symptom resolution, clearance, or two negative PCRs marked the recovered donors of Cohort 3. Acute-phase and convalescent COVID-19 samples originated in the United States, Italy and Spain.

Original processing notes: Reference gene primer amplification gave estimated nucleated cell counts. Measured with immunoSEQ multiplex PCR; TCRdb has only the in-frame clones, and not every one. V and J calls and clone size follow that table, whereas D and trimming were derived from the DNA. The profile shows a few hundred thousand clones, around 87% of them singletons. The CDR3 is 14 residues long. Trimming left V 3 bases short and J 9 bases short, with 15 bases between. The germline CDR1 and CDR2 sequences are LNHDA and SQIVND (reference sequence). The sequencing sample was made of PBMCs or T cells enriched from blood (not recorded which). The rearrangement links TRBV19 to TRBJ2-4, with D maybe TRBD2 (6 bases). This clonotype was obtained from a man aged 35-49 years in a cohort exposed to, infected with or recovered from COVID-19 (not recorded which). The CDR3 sequence is CASSIGSGVPIQYF. The CDR3 nucleotides read TGTGCCAGTAGTATCGGGAGTGGAGTCCCCATTCAGTACTTC.